One T cell receptor (beta chain) is described in this entry. There is no known antigen for this receptor. Per-base quality was not reported, and no clone a single base away is much larger than it. Each clonotype received, on average, 10x coverage in deep resolution sequencing performed on a MiSeq, where the target depth lay between 1 in 1 million and 1 in 200,000 T cells. The immunoSEQ hsTCRB Kit was used to generate the TCR beta libraries. Under the source paper's analysis protocol: The data were analyzed with ImmunoSEQ Analyzer and ImmunoSEQ Data Assistant, and V, D and J gene assignments followed IMGT definitions. Clonality, with values ranging from 0 to 1, was calculated as one minus the normalized Shannon entropy of productive rearrangement frequencies. Only overrepresented clonotypes making up at least 0.05% of the repertoire of each patient were included in the public clonotype analysis. Repertoires from about a dozen age-matched healthy donors in immuneACCESS were used as clonality controls. TCRdb holds this immuneACCESS table with in-frame rearrangements only. Some clones are missing; in checked studies, unresolved V genes explain under half, and the rest has no known cause. Clonal size and the V and J genes are those of that table, whereas D and trimming came from the DNA. This sample gives a few hundred thousand clones in total; over 55% of them show up just once. Just under 6.5% of the sample belongs to the ten largest clones.

The CDR3 runs 15 residues from the cysteine to the phenylalanine. Here the CDR3 DNA is all that survives: 45 bases in frame from base 1. Looking up the germline V gene (reference sequence) yields CDR1 GTSNPN and CDR2 SVGIG. The V end loses 2 bases and the J end loses 3 bases, and a stretch of 14 bases separates them. For TCR beta library preparation, approximately 2 micrograms of genomic DNA was extracted from cryopreserved PBMCs. Longitudinal blood samples from CLL patients on ibrutinib monotherapy were analyzed using high-throughput TCR beta sequencing. The patients were enrolled in a single-center, open-label phase 2 trial of ibrutinib monotherapy. The sample belongs to a study of cytotoxic CD8 clonotypes in ibrutinib-treated CLL (dated by TCRdb to the early 2020s). For the wider study: The cohort included some 14 treatment-naive and about a dozen relapsed/refractory patients; around 17 were IGHV unmutated. Partial responses were observed in approximately 24 patients and complete responses in 2; after a median follow-up of roughly 72 months, remission was maintained in about 15 patients and progression was observed in approximately 12. Response samples were obtained after a median of around 11 months of treatment, with a range of roughly 6 to 40 months. Samples averaged approximately 240,000 productive templates and 90,000 to 100,000 productive rearrangements. Longitudinal samples were available for about 30% of the roughly 86 trial participants. Cryopreserved peripheral blood mononuclear cells were obtained before treatment, at response, and at either sustained remission or disease progression. Every remission and progressive disease sample was obtained while ibrutinib was still being received by the patients.

Points the paper makes about the study in general: Sampling times were not matched between sustained-remission and progressing patients, and lymph node repertoires were not studied. Baseline clonality exceeded that of age-matched healthy donors and correlated strongly with circulating CD8+ T-cell counts. An increase in clonality was observed at ibrutinib response, with clonality remaining stable during sustained remission and falling back toward baseline at progression. Public clonotypes were rare and either shrank or stayed stable during treatment, and the rise in clonality at ibrutinib response reflected expansion of private clonotypes.

The chain employs TRBV30 and TRBJ1-5; the D gene assignment is ambiguous. This TCR was recovered from a human donor with chronic lymphocytic leukemia. Material: PBMCs, obtained after 36 months of ibrutinib treatment. The sequenced DNA: TGTGCCTGGAGTCCGCTGTGCGCTACCAATCAGCCCCAGCATTTT. This encodes CAWSPLCATNQPQHF.